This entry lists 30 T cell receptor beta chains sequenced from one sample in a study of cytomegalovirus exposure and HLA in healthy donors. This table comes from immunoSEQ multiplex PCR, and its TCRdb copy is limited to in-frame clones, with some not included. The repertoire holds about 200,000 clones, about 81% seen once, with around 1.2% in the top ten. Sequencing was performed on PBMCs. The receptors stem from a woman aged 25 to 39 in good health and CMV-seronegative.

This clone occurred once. The CDR3 sequence: CASSLDRGPNYGYTF. The CDR3 bases are TGTGCCAGCAGCTTGGACAGGGGGCCTAACTATGGCTACACCTTC. The chain has TRBV5-6 and TRBJ1-2; 9 nucleotides agree with TRBD1. This CDR3 is 15 amino acids long. Germline trimming cut 0 bases from V and 0 bases from J; bases unmatched to any gene: 0. The germline V gene has CDR1 SGHDT and CDR2 YYEEEE.

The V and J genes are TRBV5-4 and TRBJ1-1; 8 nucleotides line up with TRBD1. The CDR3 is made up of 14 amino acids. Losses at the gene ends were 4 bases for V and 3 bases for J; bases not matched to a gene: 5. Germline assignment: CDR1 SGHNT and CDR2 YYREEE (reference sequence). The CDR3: CASSAGQGDTEAFF. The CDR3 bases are TGTGCCAGCAGCGCCGGACAGGGAGACACTGAAGCTTTCTTT.

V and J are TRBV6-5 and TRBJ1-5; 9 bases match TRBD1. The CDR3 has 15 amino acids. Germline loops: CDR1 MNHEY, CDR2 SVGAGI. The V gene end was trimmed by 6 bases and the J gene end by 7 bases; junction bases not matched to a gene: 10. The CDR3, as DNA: TGTGCCAGCAGCCCCGGGACAGGGCCACGGCAGCCCCAGCATTTT. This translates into CASSPGTGPRQPQHF.

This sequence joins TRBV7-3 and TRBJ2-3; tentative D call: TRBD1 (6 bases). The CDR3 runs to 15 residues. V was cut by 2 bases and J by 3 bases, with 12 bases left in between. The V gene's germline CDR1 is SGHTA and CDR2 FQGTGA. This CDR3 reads CASSLQPRGTDTQYF. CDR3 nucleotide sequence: TGTGCCAGCAGCTTACAGCCGAGGGGGACAGATACGCAGTATTTT.

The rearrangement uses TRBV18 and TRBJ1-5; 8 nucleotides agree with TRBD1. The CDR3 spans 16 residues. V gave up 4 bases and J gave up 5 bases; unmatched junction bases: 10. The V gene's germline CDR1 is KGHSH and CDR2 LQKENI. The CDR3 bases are TGTGCCAGCTCACAGAGCTACGGGACAGGTGATCAGCCCCAGCATTTT. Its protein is CASSQSYGTGDQPQHF.

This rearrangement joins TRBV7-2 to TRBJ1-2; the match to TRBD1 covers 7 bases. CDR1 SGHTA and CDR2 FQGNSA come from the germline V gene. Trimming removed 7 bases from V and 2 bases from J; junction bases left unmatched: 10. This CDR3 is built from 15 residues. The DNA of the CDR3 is TGTGCCAGCATCGCTAGGTCACAGGGGAACTATGGCTACACCTTC. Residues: CASIARSQGNYGYTF.

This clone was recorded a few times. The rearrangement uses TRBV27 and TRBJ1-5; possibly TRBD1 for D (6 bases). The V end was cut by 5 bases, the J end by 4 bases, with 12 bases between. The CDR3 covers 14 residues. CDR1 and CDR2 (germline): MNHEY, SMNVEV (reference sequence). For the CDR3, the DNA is TGTGCCAGCAGTCTACAGGGCTATAATCAGCCCCAGCATTTT. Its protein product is CASSLQGYNQPQHF.

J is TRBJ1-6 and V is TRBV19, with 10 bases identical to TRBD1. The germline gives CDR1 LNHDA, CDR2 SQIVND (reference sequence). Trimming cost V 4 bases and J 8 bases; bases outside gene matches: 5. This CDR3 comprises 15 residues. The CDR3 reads CASSTWGTGDSPLHF. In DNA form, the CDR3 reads TGTGCCAGTAGTACCTGGGGGACAGGGGATTCACCCCTCCACTTT.

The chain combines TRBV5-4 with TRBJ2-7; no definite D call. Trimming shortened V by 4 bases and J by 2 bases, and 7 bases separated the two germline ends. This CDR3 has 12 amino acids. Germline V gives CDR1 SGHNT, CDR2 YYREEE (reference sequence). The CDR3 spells CASSAATYEQYF. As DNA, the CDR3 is TGTGCCAGCAGCGCAGCGACCTACGAGCAGTACTTC.

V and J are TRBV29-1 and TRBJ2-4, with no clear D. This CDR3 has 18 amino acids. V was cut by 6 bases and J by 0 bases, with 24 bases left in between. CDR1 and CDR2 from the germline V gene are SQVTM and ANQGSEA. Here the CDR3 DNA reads TGCAGCGTCCGATCCCCCGCAGGTTACAGCATAGCCAAAAACATTCAGTACTTC. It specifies CSVRSPAGYSIAKNIQYF.

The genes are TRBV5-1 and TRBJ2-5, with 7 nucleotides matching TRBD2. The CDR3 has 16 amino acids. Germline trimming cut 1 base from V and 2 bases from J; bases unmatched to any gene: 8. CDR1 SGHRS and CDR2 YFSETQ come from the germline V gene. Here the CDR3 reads CASSLLRGTTQETQYF. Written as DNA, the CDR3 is TGCGCCAGCAGCTTGTTGCGTGGGACTACTCAAGAGACCCAGTACTTC.

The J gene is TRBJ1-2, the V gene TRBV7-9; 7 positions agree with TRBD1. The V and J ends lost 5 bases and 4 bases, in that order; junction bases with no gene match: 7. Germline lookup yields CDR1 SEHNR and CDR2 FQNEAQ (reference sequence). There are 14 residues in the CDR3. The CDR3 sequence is CASSPTGQIYGYTF. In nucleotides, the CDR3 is TGTGCCAGCAGCCCAACGGGACAGATCTATGGCTACACCTTC.

CDR3 sequence reads: CASSNRQGYVGGYTF. The CDR3 coding sequence is TGTGCCAGCAGCAACCGACAGGGCTATGTTGGAGGCTACACCTTC. The rearrangement uses TRBV7-8 and TRBJ1-2; the match to TRBD1 covers 7 bases. The length of the CDR3 is 15 residues. CDR1 SGHVS and CDR2 FQNEAQ come from the germline V gene. Germline trimming cut 5 bases from V and 8 bases from J; bases unmatched to any gene: 14.

The chain's CDR3 is CASSPTADSHGYTF. CDR3 DNA sequence: TGTGCCAGCTCACCTACGGCGGATTCTCATGGCTACACCTTC. The chain couples TRBV18 to TRBJ1-2, with D unclear. This CDR3 has 14 amino acids. The V gene lost 3 bases and the J gene lost 6 bases, with 14 bases spanning the gap. Germline values: CDR1 KGHSH, CDR2 LQKENI.

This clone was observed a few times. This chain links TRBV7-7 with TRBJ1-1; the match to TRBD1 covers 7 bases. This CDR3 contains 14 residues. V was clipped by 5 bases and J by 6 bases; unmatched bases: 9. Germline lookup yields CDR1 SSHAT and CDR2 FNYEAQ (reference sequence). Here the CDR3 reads CASSPKTGNPEAFF. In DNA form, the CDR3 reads TGTGCCAGCAGCCCTAAGACAGGGAATCCTGAAGCTTTCTTT.

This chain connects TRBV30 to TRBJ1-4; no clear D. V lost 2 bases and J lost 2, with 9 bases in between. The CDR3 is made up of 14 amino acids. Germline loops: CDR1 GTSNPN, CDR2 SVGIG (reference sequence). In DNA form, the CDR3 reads TGTGCCTGGAGTTACGGTTCGACTAATGAAAAACTGTTTTTT. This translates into CAWSYGSTNEKLFF.

This chain's CDR3 is CASSQATGIRTDTQYF. CDR3 in DNA: TGTGCCAGCAGCCAAGCCACAGGGATCAGGACAGATACGCAGTATTTT. V is TRBV4-2 and J is TRBJ2-3; perhaps TRBD1 as D (6 bases). From germline, CDR1 is LGHNA and CDR2 YNFKEQ. The CDR3 runs 16 residues. Trimming cost V 1 base and J 3 bases, with 14 bases left between them.

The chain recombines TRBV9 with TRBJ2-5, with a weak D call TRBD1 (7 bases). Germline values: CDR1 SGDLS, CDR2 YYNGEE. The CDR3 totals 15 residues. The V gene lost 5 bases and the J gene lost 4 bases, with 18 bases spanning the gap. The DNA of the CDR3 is TGTGCCAGCAGTCTGCGCGGAGGGGGCAGAGAGACCCAGTACTTC. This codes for CASSLRGGGRETQYF.

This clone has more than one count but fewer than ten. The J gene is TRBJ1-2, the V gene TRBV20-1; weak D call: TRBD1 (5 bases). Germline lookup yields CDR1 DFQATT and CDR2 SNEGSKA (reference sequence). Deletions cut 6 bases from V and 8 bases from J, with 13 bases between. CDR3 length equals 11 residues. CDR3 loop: CSAGGPPGYTF. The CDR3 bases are TGCAGTGCCGGGGGACCCCCCGGCTACACCTTC.

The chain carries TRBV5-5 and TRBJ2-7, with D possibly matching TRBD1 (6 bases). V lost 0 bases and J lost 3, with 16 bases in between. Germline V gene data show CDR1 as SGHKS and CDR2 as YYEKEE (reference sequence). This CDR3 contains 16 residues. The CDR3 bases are TGTGCCAGCAGCTTGGTACCCGGTGGCAGGGGCTACGAGCAGTACTTC. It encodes CASSLVPGGRGYEQYF.

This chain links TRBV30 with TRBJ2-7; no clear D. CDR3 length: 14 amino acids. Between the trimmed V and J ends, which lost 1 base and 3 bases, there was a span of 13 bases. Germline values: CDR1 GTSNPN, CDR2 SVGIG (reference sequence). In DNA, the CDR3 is TGTGCCTGGAGTGACTATTCCCTTTTCTACGAGCAGTACTTC. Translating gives CAWSDYSLFYEQYF.

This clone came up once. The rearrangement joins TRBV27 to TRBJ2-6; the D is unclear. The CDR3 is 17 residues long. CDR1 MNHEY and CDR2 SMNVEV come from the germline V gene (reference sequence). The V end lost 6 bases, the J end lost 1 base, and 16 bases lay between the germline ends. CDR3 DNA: TGTGCCAGCAGCCCAGCCCACGACTGGTCTGGGGCCAACGTCCTGACTTTC. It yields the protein CASSPAHDWSGANVLTF.

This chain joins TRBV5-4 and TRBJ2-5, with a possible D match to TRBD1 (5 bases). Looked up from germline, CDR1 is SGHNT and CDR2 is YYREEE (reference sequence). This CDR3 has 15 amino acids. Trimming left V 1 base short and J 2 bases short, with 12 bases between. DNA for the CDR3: TGTGCCAGCAGCTTGAGGGGTTTGATACAAGAGACCCAGTACTTC. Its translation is CASSLRGLIQETQYF.

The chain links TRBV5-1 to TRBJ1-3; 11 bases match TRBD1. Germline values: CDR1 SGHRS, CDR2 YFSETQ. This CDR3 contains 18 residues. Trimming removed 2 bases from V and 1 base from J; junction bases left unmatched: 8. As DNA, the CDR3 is TGCGCCAGCAGCTTCGTCGGGACAGGGGGTGAATCTGGAAACACCATATATTTT. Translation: CASSFVGTGGESGNTIYF.

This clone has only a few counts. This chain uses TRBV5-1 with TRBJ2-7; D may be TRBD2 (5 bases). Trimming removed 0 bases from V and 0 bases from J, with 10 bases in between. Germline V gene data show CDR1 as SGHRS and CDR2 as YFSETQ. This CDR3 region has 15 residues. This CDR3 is CASSLEASFSYEQYF. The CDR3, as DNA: TGCGCCAGCAGCTTGGAGGCTAGCTTCTCCTACGAGCAGTACTTC.

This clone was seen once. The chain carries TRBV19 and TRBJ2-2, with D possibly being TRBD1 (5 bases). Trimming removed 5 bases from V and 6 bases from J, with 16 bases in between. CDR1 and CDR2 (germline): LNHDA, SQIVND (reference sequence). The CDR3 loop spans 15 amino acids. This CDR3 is CASSPVAGIPGELFF. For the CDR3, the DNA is TGTGCCAGTAGTCCGGTCGCAGGGATACCCGGGGAGCTGTTTTTT.

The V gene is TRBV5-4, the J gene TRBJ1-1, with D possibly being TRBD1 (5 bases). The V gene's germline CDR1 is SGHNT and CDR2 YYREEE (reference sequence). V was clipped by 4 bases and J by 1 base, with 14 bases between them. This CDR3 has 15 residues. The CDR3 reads CASSPVDKPNTEAFF. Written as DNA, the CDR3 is TGTGCCAGCAGCCCCGTGGACAAACCGAACACTGAAGCTTTCTTT.

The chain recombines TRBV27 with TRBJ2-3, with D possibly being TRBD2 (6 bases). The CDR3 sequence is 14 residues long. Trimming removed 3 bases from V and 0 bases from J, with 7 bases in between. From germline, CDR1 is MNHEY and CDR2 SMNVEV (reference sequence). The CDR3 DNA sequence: TGTGCCAGCAGTTTTGGGGGGAGCACAGATACGCAGTATTTT. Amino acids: CASSFGGSTDTQYF.

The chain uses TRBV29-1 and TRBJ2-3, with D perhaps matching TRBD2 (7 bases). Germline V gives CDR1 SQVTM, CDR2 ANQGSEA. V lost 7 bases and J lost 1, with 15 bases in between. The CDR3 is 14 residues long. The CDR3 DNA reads TGCAGCGCCGTGGGGGGGGCCGGCACAGATACGCAGTATTTT. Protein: CSAVGGAGTDTQYF.

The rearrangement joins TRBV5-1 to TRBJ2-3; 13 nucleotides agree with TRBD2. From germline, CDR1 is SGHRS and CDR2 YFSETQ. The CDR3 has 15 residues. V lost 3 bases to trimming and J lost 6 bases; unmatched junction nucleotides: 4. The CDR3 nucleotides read TGCGCCAGCAGCTCGGGACTAGCGGGATCGGATACGCAGTATTTT. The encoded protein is CASSSGLAGSDTQYF.